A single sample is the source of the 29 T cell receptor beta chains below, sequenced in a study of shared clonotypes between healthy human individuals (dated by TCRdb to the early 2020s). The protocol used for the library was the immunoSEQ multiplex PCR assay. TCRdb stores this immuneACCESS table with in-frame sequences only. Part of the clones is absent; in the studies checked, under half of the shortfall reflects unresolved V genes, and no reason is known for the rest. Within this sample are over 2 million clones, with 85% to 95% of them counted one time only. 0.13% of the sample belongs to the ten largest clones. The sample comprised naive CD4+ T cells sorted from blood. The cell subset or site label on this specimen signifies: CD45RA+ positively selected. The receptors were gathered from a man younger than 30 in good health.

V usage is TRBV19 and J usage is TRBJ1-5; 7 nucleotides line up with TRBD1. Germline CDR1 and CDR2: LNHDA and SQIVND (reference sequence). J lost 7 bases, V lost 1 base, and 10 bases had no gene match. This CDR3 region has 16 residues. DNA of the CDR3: TGTGCCAGTAGTATAGCACAGGGGACCGTAATCCAGCCCCAGCATTTT. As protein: CASSIAQGTVIQPQHF.

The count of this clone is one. CDR3 nucleotide sequence: TGTGCCAGCTCCAGGACAGGGCTGTCGGAAGGAAACACCATATATTTT. Translation: CASSRTGLSEGNTIYF. This chain links TRBV27 with TRBJ1-3; 8 bases map to TRBD1. The junction had 13 bases not matched to a gene; V was cut back by 8 bases and J by 4 bases. The CDR3 sequence is 16 residues long. Germline CDR1 MNHEY, CDR2 SMNVEV (reference sequence).

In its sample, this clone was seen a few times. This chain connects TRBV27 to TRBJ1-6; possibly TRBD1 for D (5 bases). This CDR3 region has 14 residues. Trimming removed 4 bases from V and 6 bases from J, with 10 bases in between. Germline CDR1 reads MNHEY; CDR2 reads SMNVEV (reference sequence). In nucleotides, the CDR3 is TGTGCCAGCAGTTCTGGGACGGTTAATTCACCCCTCCACTTT. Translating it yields CASSSGTVNSPLHF.

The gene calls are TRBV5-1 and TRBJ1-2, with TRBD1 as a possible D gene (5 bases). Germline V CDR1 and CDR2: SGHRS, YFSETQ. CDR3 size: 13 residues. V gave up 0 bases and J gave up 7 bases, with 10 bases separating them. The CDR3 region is CASSLAGDSGYTF. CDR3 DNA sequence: TGCGCCAGCAGCTTGGCTGGGGACTCTGGCTACACCTTC.

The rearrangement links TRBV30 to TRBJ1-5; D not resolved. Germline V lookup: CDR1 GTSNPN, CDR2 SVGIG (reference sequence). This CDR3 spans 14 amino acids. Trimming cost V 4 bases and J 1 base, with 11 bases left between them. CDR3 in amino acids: CAWTLSGSNQPQHF. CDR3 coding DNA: TGTGCCTGGACCTTGTCTGGAAGCAATCAGCCCCAGCATTTT.

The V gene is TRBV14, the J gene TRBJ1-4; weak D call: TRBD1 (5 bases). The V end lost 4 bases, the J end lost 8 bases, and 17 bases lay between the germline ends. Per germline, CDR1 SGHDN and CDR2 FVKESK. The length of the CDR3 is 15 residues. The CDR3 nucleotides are TGTGCCAGCAGCCGCCTGGGGCAGGGAGAGGAAAAACTGTTTTTT. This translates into CASSRLGQGEEKLFF.

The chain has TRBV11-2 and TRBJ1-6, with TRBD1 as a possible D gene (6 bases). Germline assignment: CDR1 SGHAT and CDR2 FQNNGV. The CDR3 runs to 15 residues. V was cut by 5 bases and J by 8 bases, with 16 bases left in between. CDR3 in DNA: TGTGCCAGCAGCCGTGGGGTCAGGGGTGATTCACCCCTCCACTTT. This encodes CASSRGVRGDSPLHF.

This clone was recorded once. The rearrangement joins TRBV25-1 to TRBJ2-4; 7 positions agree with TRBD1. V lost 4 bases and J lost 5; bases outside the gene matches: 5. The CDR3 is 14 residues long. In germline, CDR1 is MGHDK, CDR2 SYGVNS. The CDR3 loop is CASSARTGENIQYF. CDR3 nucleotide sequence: TGTGCCAGCAGTGCACGTACAGGGGAAAACATTCAGTACTTC.

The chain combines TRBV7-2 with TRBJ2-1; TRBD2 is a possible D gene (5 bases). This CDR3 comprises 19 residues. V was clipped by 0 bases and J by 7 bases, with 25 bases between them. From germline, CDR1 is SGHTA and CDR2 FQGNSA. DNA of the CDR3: TGTGCCAGCAGCTTAGCCCTATCCGGCCTAGCTTCCTTGGGGAATGAGCAGTTCTTC. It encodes CASSLALSGLASLGNEQFF.

The CDR3 DNA reads TGTGCCATCAGAGCCGGGACCCCCAGCAGCGGCTACACCTTC. Its protein is CAIRAGTPSSGYTF. J is TRBJ1-2 and V is TRBV10-3; weak D call: TRBD1 (5 bases). The CDR3 loop spans 14 amino acids. CDR1 and CDR2 (germline): ENHRY, SYGVKD. The V end was cut by 6 bases, the J end by 8 bases, with 19 bases between.

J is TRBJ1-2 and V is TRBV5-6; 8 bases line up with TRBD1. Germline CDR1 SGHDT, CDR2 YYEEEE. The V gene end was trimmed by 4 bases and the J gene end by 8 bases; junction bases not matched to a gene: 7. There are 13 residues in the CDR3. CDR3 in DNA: TGTGCCAGCAGCCCTGGACAGGGCGGCGGCTACACCTTC. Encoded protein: CASSPGQGGGYTF.

The CDR3 sequence: CASSFVAAYGYTF. CDR3 sequence (DNA): TGTGCCAGCAGTTTCGTGGCAGCCTATGGCTACACCTTC. This rearrangement joins TRBV28 to TRBJ1-2; D call uncertain. CDR3 length: 13 amino acids. Looked up from germline, CDR1 is MDHEN and CDR2 is SYDVKM. V dropped 3 bases and J dropped 4 bases, with 9 bases sitting between them.

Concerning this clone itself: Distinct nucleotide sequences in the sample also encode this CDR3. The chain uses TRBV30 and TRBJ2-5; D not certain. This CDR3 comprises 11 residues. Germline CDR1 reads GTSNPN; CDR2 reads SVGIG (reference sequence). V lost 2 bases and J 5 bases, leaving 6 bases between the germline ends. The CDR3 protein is CAWSPKETQYF. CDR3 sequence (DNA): TGTGCCTGGAGTCCTAAGGAGACCCAGTACTTC.

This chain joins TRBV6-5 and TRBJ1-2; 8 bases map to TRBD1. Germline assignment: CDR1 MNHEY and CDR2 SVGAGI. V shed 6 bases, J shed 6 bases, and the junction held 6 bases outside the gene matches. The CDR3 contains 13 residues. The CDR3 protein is CASRLTGAHGYTF. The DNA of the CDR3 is TGTGCCAGCAGATTGACAGGGGCGCATGGCTACACCTTC.

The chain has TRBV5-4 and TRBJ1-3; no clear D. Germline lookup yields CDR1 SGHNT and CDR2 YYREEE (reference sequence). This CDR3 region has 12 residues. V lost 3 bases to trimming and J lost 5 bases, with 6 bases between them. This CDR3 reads CASSSSRNTIYF. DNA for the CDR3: TGTGCCAGCAGCTCCAGTAGAAACACCATATATTTT. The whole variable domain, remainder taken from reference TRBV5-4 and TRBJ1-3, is ETGVTQSPTHLIKTRGQQVTLRCSSQSGHNTVSWYQQALGQGPQFIFQYYREEENGRGNFPPRFSGLQFPNYSSELNVNALELDDSALYLCASSSSRNTIYFGEGSWLTVV.

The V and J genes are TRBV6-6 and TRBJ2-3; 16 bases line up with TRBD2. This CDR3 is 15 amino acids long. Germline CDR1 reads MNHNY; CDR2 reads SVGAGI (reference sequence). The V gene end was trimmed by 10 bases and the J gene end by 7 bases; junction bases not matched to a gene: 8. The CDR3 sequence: CATLGLAGGPYTQYF. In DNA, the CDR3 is TGTGCCACTTTGGGACTAGCGGGAGGGCCTTATACGCAGTATTTT.

For the CDR3, the DNA is TGTGCCAGTAGTATACCCCTCCGAGGACAGGGTATCTATGGCTACACCTTC. Its protein is CASSIPLRGQGIYGYTF. This rearrangement joins TRBV19 to TRBJ1-2; TRBD1 matches at 8 bases. V lost 2 bases to trimming and J lost 4 bases; unmatched junction nucleotides: 12. This CDR3 is built from 17 residues. Per the germline V gene, CDR1 is LNHDA and CDR2 is SQIVND (reference sequence).

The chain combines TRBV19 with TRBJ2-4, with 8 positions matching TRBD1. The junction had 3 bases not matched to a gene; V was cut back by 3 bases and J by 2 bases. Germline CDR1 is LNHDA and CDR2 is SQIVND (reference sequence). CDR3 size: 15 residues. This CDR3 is CASSIQGATKNIQYF. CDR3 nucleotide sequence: TGTGCCAGTAGTATTCAGGGGGCGACCAAAAACATTCAGTACTTC.

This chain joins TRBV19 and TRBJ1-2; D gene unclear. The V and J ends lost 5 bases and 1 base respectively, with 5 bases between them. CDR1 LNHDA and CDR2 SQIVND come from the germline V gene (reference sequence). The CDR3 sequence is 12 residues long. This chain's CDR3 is CASSLDNYGYTF. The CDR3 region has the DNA TGTGCCAGTAGTCTTGATAACTATGGCTACACCTTC.

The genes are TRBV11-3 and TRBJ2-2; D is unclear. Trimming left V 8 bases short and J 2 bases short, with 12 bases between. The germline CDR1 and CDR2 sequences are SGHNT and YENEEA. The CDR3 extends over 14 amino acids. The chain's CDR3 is CASGRAANTGELFF. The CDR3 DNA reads TGTGCCAGCGGACGGGCGGCTAACACCGGGGAGCTGTTTTTT.

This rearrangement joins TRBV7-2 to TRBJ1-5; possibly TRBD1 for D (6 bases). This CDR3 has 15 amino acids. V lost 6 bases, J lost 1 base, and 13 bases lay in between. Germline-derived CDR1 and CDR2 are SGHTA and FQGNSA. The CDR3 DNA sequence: TGTGCCAGCAGGCCACAGGGCTTAAGCAATCAGCCCCAGCATTTT. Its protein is CASRPQGLSNQPQHF.

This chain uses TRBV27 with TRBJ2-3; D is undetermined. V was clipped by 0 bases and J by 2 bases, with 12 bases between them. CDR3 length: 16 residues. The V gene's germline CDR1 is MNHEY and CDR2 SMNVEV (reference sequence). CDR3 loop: CASSLSSRLHTDTQYF. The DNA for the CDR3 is TGTGCCAGCAGTTTATCGTCGAGACTCCACACAGATACGCAGTATTTT.

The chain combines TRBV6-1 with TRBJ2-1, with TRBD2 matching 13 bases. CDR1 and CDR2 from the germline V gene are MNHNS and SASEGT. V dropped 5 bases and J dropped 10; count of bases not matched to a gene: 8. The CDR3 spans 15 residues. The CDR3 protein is CASSRTGGLAGEQFF. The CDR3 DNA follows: TGTGCCAGCAGTCGAACCGGGGGACTAGCGGGAGAGCAGTTCTTC.

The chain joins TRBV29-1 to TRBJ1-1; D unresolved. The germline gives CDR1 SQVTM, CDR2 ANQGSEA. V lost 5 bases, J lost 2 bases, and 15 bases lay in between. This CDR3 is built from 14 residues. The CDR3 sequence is CSVPVKGSNTEAFF. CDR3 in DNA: TGCAGCGTTCCCGTCAAAGGATCTAACACTGAAGCTTTCTTT.

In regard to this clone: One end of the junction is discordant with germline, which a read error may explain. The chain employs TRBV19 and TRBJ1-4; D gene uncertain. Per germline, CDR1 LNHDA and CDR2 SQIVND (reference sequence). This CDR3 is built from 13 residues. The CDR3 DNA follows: TGTGCCAGTAGTCAAGTCGCTAATGAAAAACTGCTTTTT. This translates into CASSQVANEKLLF.

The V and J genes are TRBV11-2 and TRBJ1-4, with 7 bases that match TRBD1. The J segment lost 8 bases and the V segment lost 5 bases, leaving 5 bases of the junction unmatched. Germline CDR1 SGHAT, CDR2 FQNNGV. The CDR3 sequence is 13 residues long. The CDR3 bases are TGTGCCAGCAGCACGAACAGGGGAGAAAAACTGTTTTTT. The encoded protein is CASSTNRGEKLFF.

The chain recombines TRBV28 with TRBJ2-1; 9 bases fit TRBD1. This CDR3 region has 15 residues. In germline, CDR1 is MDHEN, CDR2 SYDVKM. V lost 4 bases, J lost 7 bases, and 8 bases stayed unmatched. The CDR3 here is CASSSWDRVNNEQFF. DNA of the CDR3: TGTGCCAGCAGTTCCTGGGACAGGGTTAATAATGAGCAGTTCTTC.

As DNA, the CDR3 is TGTGCCAGCAGTTACCGAACAGGAAATAATTCACCCCTCCACTTT. The encoded protein is CASSYRTGNNSPLHF. This chain uses TRBV6-5 with TRBJ1-6; D perhaps matches TRBD1 (5 bases). V lost 2 bases, J lost 5 bases, and 10 bases lay in between. CDR1 and CDR2 from the germline V gene are MNHEY and SVGAGI. The length of the CDR3 is 15 residues.

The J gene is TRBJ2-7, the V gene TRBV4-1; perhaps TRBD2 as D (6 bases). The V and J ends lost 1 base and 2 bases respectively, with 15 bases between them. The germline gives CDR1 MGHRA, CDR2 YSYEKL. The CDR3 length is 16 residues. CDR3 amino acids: CASSQVWTTTTYEQYF. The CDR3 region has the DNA TGCGCCAGCAGCCAAGTCTGGACTACGACTACCTACGAGCAGTACTTC.